The rows below give T cell receptor beta chains drawn from one sample of a study of CD8+ T cells in alopecia areata. TCRdb's table, derived via immunoSEQ multiplex PCR, lists solely in-frame clones and lacks some. Of more than 95,000 clones listed, around 50% are singletons. Sample: NKG2D-low CD8+ T cells sorted from blood. The receptors stem from a human donor with alopecia areata. Both conserved end residues are part of each CDR3.

V gene	CDR3 protein
TRBV5-6	CASSLEGQTYEQYF
TRBV28	CASSLTGTEQYF
TRBV7-9	CASSLIAATGETQYF
TRBV4-1	CASSQGRLQYNEQFF
TRBV27	CASSLVGDNEQFF
TRBV9	CASSDSLGGVTGELFF
TRBV7-9	CASSRLAGDTQYF
TRBV19	CASRSEGIQYF
TRBV29-1	CSVEDSLYEQYF
TRBV27	CASFTGSQPQHF
TRBV5-6	CASSLGYEQYF
TRBV29-1	CSVEGGQGADNEQFF
TRBV30	CALLAPNSYEQYF
TRBV29-1	CSVELGPNETEAFF
TRBV4-1	CASSQDRWEGEQYF
TRBV14	CASSQEVARQQKFF
TRBV19	CASSPYEAGRDEQFF
TRBV9	CASSGGGNEQYF
TRBV29-1	CSAGGTINEQFF
TRBV6-5	CASSLAPGEGYTF
TRBV29-1	CSVMDTLRREKLFF
TRBV13	CASSGQGTSGSYEQYF
TRBV4-1	CASSRLAGFLYEQYF
TRBV4-1	CASSLRWAGANYNEQFF
TRBV29-1	CSVTRGGTEAFF
TRBV12-5	CASGLYNEQFF
TRBV7-9	CASSLLGRSTDTQYF
TRBV2	CASRKQGSIVNTEAFF
TRBV29-1	CSVEDRGGETQYF
TRBV29-1	CSVVIATGELFF
TRBV23-1	CASSKGTLPYEQYF
TRBV29-1	CSVAGTSGSAGELFF
TRBV29-1	CSVEKAGEQFF
TRBV5-1	CASSLDSSGANVLTF
TRBV9	CASSASGTDYEQYF
TRBV28	CASTSDEPLHF
TRBV27	CASSLRGTAYNEQFF
TRBV28	CASSFPGLADNEQFF
TRBV29-1	CSVVGGTQETQYF
TRBV29-1	CSVESRDYYEQYF
TRBV29-1	CSVEEIGFEYF
TRBV4-1	CASSQDAGGGTEAFF
TRBV9	CASSVGGMLVTDTQYF
TRBV29-1	CSVQFPGLKQETQYF
TRBV5-1	CASSLAGDRNYGYTF
TRBV4-1	CASSPRLHQPQHF